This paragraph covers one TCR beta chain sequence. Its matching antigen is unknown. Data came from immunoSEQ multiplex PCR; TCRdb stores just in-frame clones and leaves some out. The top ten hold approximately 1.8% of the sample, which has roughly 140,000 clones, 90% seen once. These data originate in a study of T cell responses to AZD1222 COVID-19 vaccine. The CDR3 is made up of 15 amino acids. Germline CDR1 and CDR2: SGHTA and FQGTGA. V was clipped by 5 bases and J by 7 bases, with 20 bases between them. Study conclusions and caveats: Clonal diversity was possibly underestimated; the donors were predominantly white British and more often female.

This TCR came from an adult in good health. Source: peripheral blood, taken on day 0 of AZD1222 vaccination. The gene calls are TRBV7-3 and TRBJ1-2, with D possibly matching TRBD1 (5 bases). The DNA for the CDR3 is TGTGCCAGCAGCCTCCGGGGGACCGAGCTAAGTGGCTACACCTTC. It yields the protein CASSLRGTELSGYTF. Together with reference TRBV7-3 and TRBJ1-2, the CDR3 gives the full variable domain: GAGVSQTPSNKVTEKGKYVELRCDPISGHTALYWYRQSLGQGPEFLIYFQGTGAADDSGLPNDRFFAVRPEGSVSTLKIQRTERGDSAVYLCASSLRGTELSGYTFGSGTRLTVV.